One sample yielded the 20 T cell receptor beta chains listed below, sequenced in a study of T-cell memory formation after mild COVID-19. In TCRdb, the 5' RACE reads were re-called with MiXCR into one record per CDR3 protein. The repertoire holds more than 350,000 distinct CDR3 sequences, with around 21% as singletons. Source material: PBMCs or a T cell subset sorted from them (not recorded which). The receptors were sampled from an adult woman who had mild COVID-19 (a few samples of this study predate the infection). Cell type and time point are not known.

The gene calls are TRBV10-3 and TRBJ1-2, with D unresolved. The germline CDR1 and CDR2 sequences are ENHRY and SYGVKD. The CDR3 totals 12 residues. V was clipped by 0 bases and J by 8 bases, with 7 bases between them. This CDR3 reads CAISESADGYTF. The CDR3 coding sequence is TGTGCCATCAGTGAGTCGGCGGACGGCTACACCTTC.

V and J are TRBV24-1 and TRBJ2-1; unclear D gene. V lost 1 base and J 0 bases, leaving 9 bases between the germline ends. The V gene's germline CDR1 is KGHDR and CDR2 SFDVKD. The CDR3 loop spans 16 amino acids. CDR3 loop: CATSDLGQSSYNEQFF. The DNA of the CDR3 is TGTGCCACCAGTGATTTAGGGCAGAGCTCCTACAATGAGCAGTTCTTC.

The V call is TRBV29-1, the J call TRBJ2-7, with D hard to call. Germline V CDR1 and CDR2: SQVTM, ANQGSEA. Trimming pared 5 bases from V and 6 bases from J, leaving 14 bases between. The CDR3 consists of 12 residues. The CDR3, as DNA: TGCAGCGTTTCTGACGGCCCCCTCGAGCAGTACTTC. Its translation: CSVSDGPLEQYF.

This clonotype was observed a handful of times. The DNA for the CDR3 is TGTGCCAGCAGCTTAGGAGTCGGGGTTCAGGACGAGCAGTACTTC. Its protein product is CASSLGVGVQDEQYF. This rearrangement joins TRBV11-3 to TRBJ2-7; possible D gene TRBD2, 5 bases. The V end was cut by 1 base, the J end by 5 bases, with 15 bases between. The germline V gene encodes CDR1 SGHNT and CDR2 YENEEA. The CDR3 totals 15 residues.

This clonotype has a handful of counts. This CDR3 is CASRDGLAGTDTQYF. For the CDR3, the DNA is TGTGCCAGCAGAGATGGACTAGCGGGAACGGATACGCAGTATTTT. The chain combines TRBV2 with TRBJ2-3; 12 bases are a match to TRBD2. Germline V lookup: CDR1 SNHLY, CDR2 FYNNEI. V trimming: 6 bases; J trimming: 6 bases; junction bases outside the gene matches: 7. The CDR3 is made up of 15 amino acids.

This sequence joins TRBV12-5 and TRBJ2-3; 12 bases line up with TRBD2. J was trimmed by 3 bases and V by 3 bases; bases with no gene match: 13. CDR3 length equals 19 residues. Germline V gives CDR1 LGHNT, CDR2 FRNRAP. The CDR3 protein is CASGLQLTSGSRATDTQYF. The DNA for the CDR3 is TGTGCTAGTGGTTTACAGTTGACTAGCGGGAGCCGAGCGACAGATACGCAGTATTTT.

The CDR3 DNA follows: TGTGCCAGCAGTGAAGGGGAGGACTCCTACAATGAGCAGTTCTTC. Translation gives CASSEGEDSYNEQFF. The chain is built from TRBV25-1 and TRBJ2-1, with D possibly TRBD2 on 6 matching bases. Per germline, CDR1 MGHDK and CDR2 SYGVNS. Trimming removed 2 bases from V and 0 bases from J, with 8 bases in between. CDR3 length: 15 residues.

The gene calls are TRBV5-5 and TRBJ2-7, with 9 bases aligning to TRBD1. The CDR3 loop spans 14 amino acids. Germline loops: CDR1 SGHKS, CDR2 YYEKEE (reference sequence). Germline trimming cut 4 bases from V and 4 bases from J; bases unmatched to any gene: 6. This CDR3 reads CASSRRTGVYEQYF. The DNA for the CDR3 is TGTGCCAGCAGCAGGAGGACAGGGGTATACGAGCAGTACTTC.

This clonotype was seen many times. This CDR3 reads CASSVGITGPDTQYF. The CDR3 region has the DNA TGTGCCAGCAGCGTAGGGATTACAGGGCCAGATACGCAGTATTTT. The chain joins TRBV9 to TRBJ2-3; a weak D match, TRBD1 (6 bases). The CDR3 length is 15 residues. Germline-derived CDR1 and CDR2 are SGDLS and YYNGEE. V was trimmed by 0 bases and J by 4 bases, leaving 12 bases between them.

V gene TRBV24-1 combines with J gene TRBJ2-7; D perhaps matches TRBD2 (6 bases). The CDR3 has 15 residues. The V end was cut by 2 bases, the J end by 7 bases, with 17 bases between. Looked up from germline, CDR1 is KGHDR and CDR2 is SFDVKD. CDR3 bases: TGTGCCACCAGTGATTCGGGACGGGGGACGTGGGAGCAGTACTTC. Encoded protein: CATSDSGRGTWEQYF.

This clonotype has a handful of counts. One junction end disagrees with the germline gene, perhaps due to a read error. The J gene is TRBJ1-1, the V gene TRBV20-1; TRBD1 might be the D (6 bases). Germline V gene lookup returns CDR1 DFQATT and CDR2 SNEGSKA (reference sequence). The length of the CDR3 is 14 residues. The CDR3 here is CSARDRRGNTEVFF. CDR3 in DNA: TGCAGTGCTAGAGATCGAAGGGGGAACACTGAAGTTTTCTTT.

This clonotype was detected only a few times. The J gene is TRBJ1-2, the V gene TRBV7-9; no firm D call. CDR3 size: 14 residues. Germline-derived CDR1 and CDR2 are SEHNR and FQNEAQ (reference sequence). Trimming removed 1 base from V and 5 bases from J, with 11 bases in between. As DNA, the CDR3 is TGTGCCAGCAGCTTAGAGGGCGCCGGGTATGGCTACACCTTC. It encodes CASSLEGAGYGYTF.

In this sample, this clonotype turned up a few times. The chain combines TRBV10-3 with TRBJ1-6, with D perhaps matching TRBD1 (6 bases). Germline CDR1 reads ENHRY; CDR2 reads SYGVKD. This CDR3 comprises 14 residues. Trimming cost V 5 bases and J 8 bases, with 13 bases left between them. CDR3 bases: TGTGCCATCAGTCATGCAGGGGCTGATTCACCCCTCCACTTT. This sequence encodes CAISHAGADSPLHF.

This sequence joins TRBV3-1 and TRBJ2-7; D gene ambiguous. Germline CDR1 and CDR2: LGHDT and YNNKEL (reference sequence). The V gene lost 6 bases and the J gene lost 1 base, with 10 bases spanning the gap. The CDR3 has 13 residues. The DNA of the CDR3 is TGTGCCAGCAGTCGTCAGCAATCCTACGAGCAGTACTTC. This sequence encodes CASSRQQSYEQYF.

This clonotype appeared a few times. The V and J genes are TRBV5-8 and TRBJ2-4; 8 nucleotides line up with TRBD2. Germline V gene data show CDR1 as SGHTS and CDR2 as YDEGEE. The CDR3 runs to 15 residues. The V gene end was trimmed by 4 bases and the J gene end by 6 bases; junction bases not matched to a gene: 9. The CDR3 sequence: CASSPGVAGLNIQYF. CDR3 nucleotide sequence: TGTGCCAGCAGCCCGGGGGTAGCGGGATTAAACATTCAGTACTTC.

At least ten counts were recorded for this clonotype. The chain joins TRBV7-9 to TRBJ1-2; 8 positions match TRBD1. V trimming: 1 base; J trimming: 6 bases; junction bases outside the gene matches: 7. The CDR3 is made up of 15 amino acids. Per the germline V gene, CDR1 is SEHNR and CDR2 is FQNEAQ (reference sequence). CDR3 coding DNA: TGTGCCAGCAGCTTAGACCAAGCAGGGGGCAATGGCTACACCTTC. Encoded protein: CASSLDQAGGNGYTF.

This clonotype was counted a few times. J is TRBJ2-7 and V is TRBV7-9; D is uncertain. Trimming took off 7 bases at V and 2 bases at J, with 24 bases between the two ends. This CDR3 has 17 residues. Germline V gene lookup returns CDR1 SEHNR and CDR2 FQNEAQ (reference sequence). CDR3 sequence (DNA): TGTGCCAGCACCCCCCCCGGCGTCAATCTTCCTACCTACGAGCAGTACTTC. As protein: CASTPPGVNLPTYEQYF.

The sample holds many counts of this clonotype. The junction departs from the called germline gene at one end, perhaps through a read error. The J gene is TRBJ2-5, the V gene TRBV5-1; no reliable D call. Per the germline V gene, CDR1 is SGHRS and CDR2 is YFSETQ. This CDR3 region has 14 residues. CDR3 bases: TGTGCCAGCAGCTTAGGTCTCGATCAAGAGACCCAGTACTTC. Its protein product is CASSLGLDQETQYF.

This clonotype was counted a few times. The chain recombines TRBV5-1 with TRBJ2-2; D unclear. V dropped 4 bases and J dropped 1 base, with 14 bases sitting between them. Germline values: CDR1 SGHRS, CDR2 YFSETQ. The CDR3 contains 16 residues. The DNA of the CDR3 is TGCGCCAGCAGCCGCGGACCCCTGAGGAACACCGGGGAGCTGTTTTTT. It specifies CASSRGPLRNTGELFF.

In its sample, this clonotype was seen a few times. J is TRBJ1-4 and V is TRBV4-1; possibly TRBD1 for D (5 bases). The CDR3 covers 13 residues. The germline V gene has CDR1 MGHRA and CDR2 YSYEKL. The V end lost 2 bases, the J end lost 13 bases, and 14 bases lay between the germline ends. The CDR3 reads CASSQPGFGGLFF. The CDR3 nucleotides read TGCGCCAGCAGCCAACCTGGATTTGGGGGACTGTTTTTT.